The 10 T cell receptor beta chains below were found in one sample sequenced in a study of OX40 agonist ivuxolimab in advanced cancers. Clones were sequenced by immunoSEQ multiplex PCR, and TCRdb holds only the in-frame ones, with some missing. Of around 80,000 clones listed, about 86% are singletons. The material was CD4+ or CD8+ T cells sorted from blood, obtained in a trial of the OX40 agonist ivuxolimab. These receptor sequences come from an adult with an advanced solid tumor such as melanoma, head and neck, liver or kidney cancer.

The chain has TRBV6-1 and TRBJ2-3; D uncertain. V shed 5 bases and J shed 7 bases, with 13 bases lying between them. Germline V CDR1 and CDR2: MNHNS, SASEGT. The CDR3 has 13 amino acids. Written as DNA, the CDR3 is TGTGCCAGCAGTAGACCTCTAAAGAATACGCAGTATTTT. It yields the protein CASSRPLKNTQYF.

The chain's CDR3 is CASSFGGKELFF. DNA of the CDR3: TGTGCCAGCAGCTTTGGCGGGAAAGAGCTGTTTTTT. V is TRBV7-2 and J is TRBJ2-2; D perhaps matches TRBD2 (6 bases). CDR1 SGHTA and CDR2 FQGNSA come from the germline V gene. V was clipped by 3 bases and J by 11 bases, with 10 bases between them. This CDR3 is 12 amino acids long.

The chain carries TRBV7-9 and TRBJ1-3; tentatively, D is TRBD1 (5 bases). The length of the CDR3 is 15 residues. Germline V gene data show CDR1 as SEHNR and CDR2 as FQNEAQ (reference sequence). Trimming left V 3 bases short and J 0 bases short, with 9 bases between. The CDR3 sequence: CASSLGGGSGNTIYF. In DNA, the CDR3 is TGTGCCAGCAGCTTGGGCGGGGGCTCTGGAAACACCATATATTTT.

This sequence joins TRBV6-5 and TRBJ1-2, with TRBD1 matching over 9 bases. Trimming took 6 bases from V and 3 from J; bases not matched to a gene: 5. The CDR3 is made up of 14 amino acids. The germline CDR1 and CDR2 sequences are MNHEY and SVGAGI. In DNA, the CDR3 is TGTGCCAGCAGCGGGACAGGGTACTACTATGGCTACACCTTC. Translation gives CASSGTGYYYGYTF.

V gene TRBV15 combines with J gene TRBJ2-6; possible D gene TRBD1, 6 bases. Between the trimmed V and J ends, which lost 1 base and 2 bases, there was a span of 6 bases. The length of the CDR3 is 15 residues. Germline-derived CDR1 and CDR2 are LNHNV and YYDKDF (reference sequence). CDR3 in amino acids: CATSRAGAGANVLTF. DNA for the CDR3: TGTGCCACCAGCAGAGCAGGGGCTGGGGCCAACGTCCTGACTTTC.

The chain has TRBV19 and TRBJ2-3, with 9 bases that match TRBD2. Germline V gene data show CDR1 as LNHDA and CDR2 as SQIVND (reference sequence). Trimming at V came to 8 bases and at J to 0 bases, leaving 6 bases not matched to a gene. The CDR3 contains 15 residues. The CDR3 loop reads CASGSGSASTDTQYF. CDR3 in DNA: TGTGCCAGTGGTAGCGGGAGCGCTAGCACAGATACGCAGTATTTT.

The chain uses TRBV14 and TRBJ1-4, with 7 bases lining up with TRBD1. The CDR3 runs to 15 residues. Germline V gives CDR1 SGHDN, CDR2 FVKESK. Unmatched junction bases numbered 5, after V lost 4 bases and J lost 3 bases. The CDR3 loop is CASSPRTGANEKLFF. CDR3 bases: TGTGCCAGCAGCCCGCGGACAGGAGCTAATGAAAAACTGTTTTTT.

The V gene is TRBV19, the J gene TRBJ1-5, with D unresolved. V was pared by 5 bases and J by 2 bases, with 10 bases between. The CDR3 is 14 residues long. From germline, CDR1 is LNHDA and CDR2 SQIVND (reference sequence). Written as DNA, the CDR3 is TGTGCCAGTAGTCCATTGGGTGGCAATCAGCCCCAGCATTTT. This gives the protein CASSPLGGNQPQHF.

The rearrangement links TRBV6-1 to TRBJ2-7, with D maybe TRBD2 (5 bases). CDR1 and CDR2 (germline): MNHNS, SASEGT. Trimming shortened V by 2 bases and J by 2 bases, and 10 bases separated the two germline ends. CDR3 length: 14 amino acids. The CDR3 sequence is CASSEWGATYEQYF. The CDR3, as DNA: TGTGCCAGCAGTGAATGGGGAGCCACCTACGAGCAGTACTTC.

This clone was recorded once. In DNA form, the CDR3 reads TGTGCCAGCAGTACCCTCGACAGCGGGACTGAAGCTTTCTTT. Residues: CASSTLDSGTEAFF. The chain couples TRBV6-1 to TRBJ1-1; perhaps TRBD1 as D (5 bases). The CDR3 covers 14 residues. Germline V gene sequence: CDR1 MNHNS, CDR2 SASEGT. V lost 5 bases and J 5 bases, leaving 15 bases between the germline ends.